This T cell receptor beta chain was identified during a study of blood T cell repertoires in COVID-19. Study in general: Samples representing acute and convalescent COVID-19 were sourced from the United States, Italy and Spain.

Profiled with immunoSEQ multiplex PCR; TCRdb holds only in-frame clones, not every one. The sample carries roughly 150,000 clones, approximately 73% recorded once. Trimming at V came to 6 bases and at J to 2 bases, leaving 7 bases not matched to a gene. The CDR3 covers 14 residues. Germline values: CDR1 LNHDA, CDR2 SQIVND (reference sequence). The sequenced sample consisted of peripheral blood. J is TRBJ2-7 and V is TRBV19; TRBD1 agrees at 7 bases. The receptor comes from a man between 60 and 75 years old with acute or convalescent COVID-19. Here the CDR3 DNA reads TGTGCCAGTAGCCCGACAGGGATTACCTACGAGCAGTACTTC. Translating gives CASSPTGITYEQYF.